This record concerns one TCR beta chain sequence. CDR1 LNHDA and CDR2 SQIVND come from the germline V gene (reference sequence). The ends lost 5 bases at V and 0 bases at J; junction bases unmatched: 6. CDR3 length: 15 residues. Generated by immunoSEQ multiplex PCR, the TCRdb table keeps only in-frame clones and is missing some. This table holds 180,000 or so clones, more than 65% found once. Membership in each cohort depended on participant-reported clinical history. The data originate from a study of blood T cell repertoires in COVID-19. Study-level background: Specimens from acute and convalescent COVID-19 originated in the United States, Italy and Spain. In each case, the material was cDNA or gDNA derived from T cells, B-cell-depleted T cells, or PBMCs.

The sample taken for sequencing was PBMCs or T cells enriched from blood (not recorded which). The chain recombines TRBV19 with TRBJ2-7; 8 positions match TRBD2. This clonotype originated in a man aged 45-65 years who had recovered from COVID-19. CDR3 nucleotides: TGTGCCAGTAGTCTTGAGCGGGGGACCTCCTACGAGCAGTACTTC. This codes for CASSLERGTSYEQYF.